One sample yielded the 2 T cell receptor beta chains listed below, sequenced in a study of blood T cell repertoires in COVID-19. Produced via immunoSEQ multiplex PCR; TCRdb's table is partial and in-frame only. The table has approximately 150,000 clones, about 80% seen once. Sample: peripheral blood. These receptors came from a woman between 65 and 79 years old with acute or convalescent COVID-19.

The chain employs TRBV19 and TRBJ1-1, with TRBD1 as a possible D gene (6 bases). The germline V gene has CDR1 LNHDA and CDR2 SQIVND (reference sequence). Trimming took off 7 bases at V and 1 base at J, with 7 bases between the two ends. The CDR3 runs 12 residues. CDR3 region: CASIQGNTEAFF. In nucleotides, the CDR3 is TGTGCCAGTATACAGGGGAACACTGAAGCTTTCTTT.

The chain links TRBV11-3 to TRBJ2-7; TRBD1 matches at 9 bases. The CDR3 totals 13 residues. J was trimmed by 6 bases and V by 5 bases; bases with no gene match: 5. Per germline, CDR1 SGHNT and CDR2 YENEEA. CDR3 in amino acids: CASSGGQGSEQYF. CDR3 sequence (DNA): TGTGCCAGCAGCGGGGGACAGGGCTCCGAGCAGTACTTC. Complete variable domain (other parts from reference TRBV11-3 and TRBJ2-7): EAGVVQSPRYKIIEKKQPVAFWCNPISGHNTLYWYLQNLGQGPELLIRYENEEAVDDSQLPKDRFSAERLKGVDSTLKIQPAELGDSAVYLCASSGGQGSEQYFGPGTRLTVT.